This record covers a single TCR beta chain. Original handling: Reference gene primer amplification in the assay estimated nucleated cell counts. Only in-frame clones appear in the TCRdb table, and some are missing; sequencing was by immunoSEQ multiplex PCR. V and J calls and clone size are those listed in that table; D and trimming were worked out from the DNA. The sample lists some 150,000 clones, about 85% occurring once. This sample stems from a study of blood T cell repertoires in COVID-19. Looking at the study overall: Sites in the United States, Italy and Spain provided acute and convalescent COVID-19 samples.

The specimen was peripheral blood. The receptor's source is a man in his sixties with COVID-19, enrolled during active disease.

The CDR3 region is CASTDQQGNTEAFF. The CDR3 bases are TGTGCCAGCACCGATCAACAGGGGAACACTGAAGCTTTCTTT. The V gene is TRBV3-1 (or the pseudogene TRBV3-2), the J gene TRBJ1-1; the D gene is possibly TRBD1 (6 bases). The V end was cut by 7 bases, the J end by 1 base, with 13 bases between. Germline CDR1 LGHDT, CDR2 YNNKEL (reference sequence). CDR3 size: 14 residues.